Presented here are 26 T cell receptor beta chains from one specimen sequenced in a study of neurological immune-mediated disorders. TCRdb re-called the 5' RACE reads with MiXCR, one entry per CDR3 protein. The sample contains tens of thousands of distinct CDR3 sequences, less than 4% of which appear only once. Material for sequencing was PBMCs. The receptors here all came from a young man with multiple sclerosis.

The table lists this clonotype with many counts. This chain uses TRBV27 with TRBJ2-4; D is perhaps TRBD1 (6 bases). From germline, CDR1 is MNHEY and CDR2 SMNVEV (reference sequence). Trimming stripped 10 bases from V and 3 bases from J, with 22 bases between. This CDR3 contains 16 residues. The CDR3 spells CATTGCPPRHKNIQYF. The CDR3 DNA reads as TGTGCCACTACAGGGTGCCCACCTCGCCACAAAAACATTCAGTACTTC.

This clonotype was seen at least ten times. The gene calls are TRBV12-3 or TRBV12-4 and TRBJ2-1, with 10 bases lining up with TRBD2. With V trimmed by 6 bases and J by 4 bases, 3 bases remained unmatched. The length of the CDR3 is 14 residues. The CDR3 region has the DNA TGTGCCAGCAGGCAGCGGGGGGGTTACAATGAGCAGTTCTTC. Its translation is CASRQRGGYNEQFF.

This clonotype was recorded at least ten times. V and J are TRBV11-2 and TRBJ1-3; 8 positions agree with TRBD1. CDR3 length equals 16 residues. J lost 3 bases, V lost 0 bases, and 4 bases had no gene match. The germline V gene has CDR1 SGHAT and CDR2 FQNNGV. Here the CDR3 DNA reads TGTGCCAGCAGCTTAGAAGGGACAGGCCATGGAAACACCATATATTTT. Translated, it gives CASSLEGTGHGNTIYF.

This clonotype was seen many times. J is TRBJ1-1 and V is TRBV5-1; 8 nucleotides align to TRBD1. Unmatched junction bases numbered 6, after V lost 4 bases and J lost 1 base. Germline V gene sequence: CDR1 SGHRS, CDR2 YFSETQ. The CDR3 is 15 amino acids. The DNA of the CDR3 is TGCGCCAGCAGCGGAGACAGGGGCTGGAACACTGAAGCTTTCTTT. It yields the protein CASSGDRGWNTEAFF.

At least ten counts were recorded for this clonotype. The gene calls are TRBV5-1 and TRBJ1-3; 7 bases align to TRBD1. Germline assignment: CDR1 SGHRS and CDR2 YFSETQ. J was trimmed by 3 bases and V by 2 bases; bases with no gene match: 5. There are 15 residues in the CDR3. The CDR3 is CASSLYRGGGNTIYF. As DNA, the CDR3 is TGCGCCAGCAGCTTATACAGGGGTGGTGGAAACACCATATATTTT.

This clonotype was counted ten times or more. The chain has TRBV6-5 and TRBJ1-1; TRBD1 is a possible D gene (6 bases). Germline V CDR1 and CDR2: MNHEY, SVGAGI. V shed 0 bases and J shed 2 bases, with 10 bases lying between them. CDR3 size: 15 residues. The CDR3 coding sequence is TGTGCCAGCAGTTACTCCGGGACATCAAACACTGAAGCTTTCTTT. Amino acids: CASSYSGTSNTEAFF.

This clonotype was counted many times. The CDR3 loop reads CASSLWDRSHSLHF. The DNA of the CDR3 is TGTGCCAGCAGTTTGTGGGACAGGAGTCATTCCCTCCACTTT. This chain uses TRBV12-3 or TRBV12-4 with TRBJ1-6; 8 nucleotides agree with TRBD1. This CDR3 has 14 amino acids. V lost 3 bases to trimming and J lost 14 bases; unmatched junction nucleotides: 9.

This clonotype has ten or more counts. The V call is TRBV20-1, the J call TRBJ1-1; the D gene is possibly TRBD1 (6 bases). The germline gives CDR1 DFQATT, CDR2 SNEGSKA (reference sequence). This CDR3 contains 11 residues. V was trimmed by 6 bases and J by 8 bases, leaving 13 bases between them. This CDR3 reads CSAQTQGEAFF. Here the CDR3 DNA reads TGCAGTGCCCAAACACAGGGAGAAGCTTTCTTT.

The sample holds many counts of this clonotype. The chain is built from TRBV9 and TRBJ1-2, with D perhaps TRBD1 (6 bases). V lost 4 bases, J lost 0 bases, and 13 bases lay in between. The CDR3 is made up of 15 amino acids. The germline gives CDR1 SGDLS, CDR2 YYNGEE. CDR3 in amino acids: CASSLWDNANYGYTF. The DNA of the CDR3 is TGTGCCAGCAGCCTCTGGGACAACGCTAACTATGGCTACACCTTC.

This clonotype was counted only a few times. A read error may account for a junction end that differs from germline. V is TRBV27 and J is TRBJ1-5; 8 nucleotides match TRBD1. Per the germline V gene, CDR1 is MNHEY and CDR2 is SMNVEV (reference sequence). The CDR3 consists of 15 residues. The CDR3 sequence is CASSLEGTGLQPQNF. The DNA for the CDR3 is TGTGCCAGCAGTTTGGAGGGGACAGGCCTGCAGCCCCAGAATTTT.

This clonotype was recorded many times. The V and J genes are TRBV5-5 and TRBJ2-3, with 9 bases aligning to TRBD2. V gave up 4 bases and J gave up 1 base; unmatched junction bases: 10. CDR3 size: 17 residues. The germline V gene has CDR1 SGHKS and CDR2 YYEKEE (reference sequence). The chain's CDR3 is CASSRRSASGGTDTQYF. CDR3 in DNA: TGTGCCAGCAGCCGGCGTTCCGCTAGCGGGGGCACAGATACGCAGTATTTT.

In regard to this clonotype: One base away lies a much larger clone, so this may be a sequencing read error. The V call is TRBV20-1, the J call TRBJ2-2; perhaps TRBD2 as D (5 bases). The CDR3 length is 13 residues. Looked up from germline, CDR1 is DFQATT and CDR2 is SNEGSKA (reference sequence). CDR3 loop: CSAPWVDTGKLFF. The CDR3 coding sequence is TGCAGTGCCCCCTGGGTTGACACCGGGAAGCTGTTTTTT.

This clonotype was seen at least ten times. The chain has TRBV2 and TRBJ1-4; possibly TRBD1 for D (5 bases). Looked up from germline, CDR1 is SNHLY and CDR2 is FYNNEI. V lost 6 bases, J lost 7 bases, and 18 bases lay in between. There are 15 residues in the CDR3. CDR3 nucleotide sequence: TGTGCCAGCAGATTACAGGACCTCAAGGGTGAAAAACTGTTTTTT. Translation: CASRLQDLKGEKLFF.

There are many counts of this clonotype. The V gene is TRBV20-1, the J gene TRBJ2-7; D may be TRBD1 or TRBD2 (5 bases each). From germline, CDR1 is DFQATT and CDR2 SNEGSKA (reference sequence). The V end was cut by 7 bases, the J end by 0 bases, with 16 bases between. The CDR3 is 14 amino acids. The CDR3 sequence: CSVGTPRSSYEQYF. In DNA form, the CDR3 reads TGCAGTGTTGGGACCCCTCGAAGCTCCTACGAGCAGTACTTC.

This clonotype was detected ten times or more. The chain combines TRBV7-2 with TRBJ2-2; 9 bases are a match to TRBD1. Germline V CDR1 and CDR2: SGHTA, FQGNSA. V was pared by 5 bases and J by 6 bases, with 10 bases of the junction left unmatched. The CDR3 consists of 16 residues. DNA of the CDR3: TGTGCCAGCAGCACCCGGACAGGGGCTGGCCCCGGGGAGCTGTTTTTT. Protein product: CASSTRTGAGPGELFF.

At least ten counts were recorded for this clonotype. The chain links TRBV7-9 to TRBJ2-3; the match to TRBD2 covers 13 bases. This CDR3 region has 17 residues. Germline V gene lookup returns CDR1 SEHNR and CDR2 FQNEAQ (reference sequence). V was pared by 5 bases and J by 3 bases, with 8 bases of the junction left unmatched. The CDR3 spells CASSLRGLAGSTDTQYF. CDR3 coding DNA: TGTGCCAGCAGCCTCCGGGGACTAGCGGGGAGTACAGATACGCAGTATTTT.

The rearrangement uses TRBV5-1 and TRBJ2-5; 9 nucleotides line up with TRBD1. The CDR3 totals 15 residues. Trimming at V came to 0 bases and at J to 4 bases, leaving 4 bases not matched to a gene. Germline CDR1 reads SGHRS; CDR2 reads YFSETQ. For the CDR3, the DNA is TGCGCCAGCAGCTTGGAGGGGACAGGGTCAGAGACCCAGTACTTC. Protein: CASSLEGTGSETQYF.

This clonotype was counted at least ten times. The junction does not match germline at one end; this may be a read error. The V call is TRBV9, the J call TRBJ2-3; 7 bases match TRBD1. This CDR3 spans 16 amino acids. From germline, CDR1 is SGDLS and CDR2 YYNGEE. As DNA, the CDR3 is TGTTCCAGCAGCCCATGGGGAAGGGGGCGAGGAGATACGCAGTATTTT. Protein: CSSSPWGRGRGDTQYF.

The chain combines TRBV2 with TRBJ2-7, with 7 bases identical to TRBD1. The length of the CDR3 is 13 residues. Germline V gene data show CDR1 as SNHLY and CDR2 as FYNNEI. The V gene end was trimmed by 4 bases and the J gene end by 2 bases; junction bases not matched to a gene: 2. CDR3 in amino acids: CASSGDRAYEQYF. For the CDR3, the DNA is TGTGCCAGCAGTGGGGACAGAGCCTACGAGCAGTACTTC.

This clonotype was counted ten times or more. J is TRBJ2-1 and V is TRBV3-1; 9 bases line up with TRBD1. CDR3 length equals 16 residues. V lost 3 bases to trimming and J lost 3 bases; unmatched junction nucleotides: 6. CDR1 LGHDT and CDR2 YNNKEL come from the germline V gene (reference sequence). CDR3 DNA: TGTGCCAGCAGCCAGTCGGACAGGGGAATCTACAATGAGCAGTTCTTC. Translating it yields CASSQSDRGIYNEQFF.

This clonotype was counted ten times or more. The chain links TRBV3-1 to TRBJ1-2; 8 bases are a match to TRBD1. Losses at the gene ends were 0 bases for V and 5 bases for J; bases not matched to a gene: 5. CDR3 length: 15 residues. CDR1 is LGHDT and CDR2 is YNNKEL in the germline V gene (reference sequence). This CDR3 is CASSQEFRDRYGYTF. CDR3 DNA: TGTGCCAGCAGCCAAGAATTCCGGGACAGGTATGGCTACACCTTC.

This clonotype has a count of ten or more. The chain employs TRBV12-3 or TRBV12-4 and TRBJ2-1; D is possibly TRBD1 or TRBD2 (7 bases each). The CDR3 has 15 amino acids. The V and J ends lost 5 bases and 0 bases respectively, with 11 bases between them. The CDR3: CASSQGGSSYNEQFF. The CDR3 DNA reads TGTGCCAGCAGTCAGGGGGGGAGCTCCTACAATGAGCAGTTCTTC.

This clonotype was picked up many times. The chain couples TRBV7-6 to TRBJ2-1; 8 positions match TRBD2. Germline CDR1 reads SGHVS; CDR2 reads FNYEAQ. V dropped 8 bases and J dropped 7; count of bases not matched to a gene: 10. This CDR3 comprises 14 residues. CDR3 coding DNA: TGTGCCAGCTCGGATTGGGCGGGGGGAAATGAGCAGTTCTTC. It translates to CASSDWAGGNEQFF.

This clonotype has a count of ten or more. This chain joins TRBV7-8 and TRBJ1-1, with TRBD1 identical over 8 bases. Trimming removed 3 bases from V and 5 bases from J; junction bases left unmatched: 5. The CDR3 is made up of 14 amino acids. CDR1 and CDR2 (germline): SGHVS, FQNEAQ. The CDR3 region is CASSFRTGSTEAFF. CDR3 in DNA: TGTGCCAGCAGCTTCCGGACAGGGTCAACTGAAGCTTTCTTT.

Many counts were recorded for this clonotype. V gene TRBV7-9 combines with J gene TRBJ1-5; maybe TRBD1 (6 bases). Germline V gene data show CDR1 as SEHNR and CDR2 as FQNEAQ (reference sequence). Trimming cost V 5 bases and J 1 base, with 9 bases left between them. The CDR3 spans 14 residues. CDR3 loop: CASSLGQSNQPQHF. The CDR3 coding sequence is TGTGCCAGCAGCCTGGGACAAAGCAATCAGCCCCAGCATTTT.

This clonotype was found many times. This chain uses TRBV4-1 with TRBJ1-1; 7 bases are a match to TRBD1. J gave up 5 bases and V 3 bases, and 9 bases lay outside the gene matches. Germline assignment: CDR1 MGHRA and CDR2 YSYEKL. There are 15 residues in the CDR3. This CDR3 reads CASSHRGQDRTEAFF. The CDR3 region has the DNA TGCGCCAGCAGCCACCGAGGACAGGACCGGACTGAAGCTTTCTTT.